The 13 T cell receptor beta chains in this list originate from one sample, sequenced in a study of PD-1 and CTLA-4 blockade in melanoma. TCRdb's table, derived via immunoSEQ multiplex PCR, lists solely in-frame clones and lacks some. The sample has almost 30,000 clones, about 89% seen once. The sample consisted of CD8+ T cells from peripheral blood, taken before anti-PD-1 treatment. The source of these receptors is a human donor with melanoma.

The chain employs TRBV27 and TRBJ2-1; 8 nucleotides align to TRBD1. The CDR3 spans 15 residues. Germline V gene sequence: CDR1 MNHEY, CDR2 SMNVEV (reference sequence). Trimming took 5 bases from V and 3 from J; bases not matched to a gene: 6. The CDR3 DNA follows: TGTGCCAGCAGTCTCGGGACAGGCGTCTACAATGAGCAGTTCTTC. Protein sequence: CASSLGTGVYNEQFF.

Only a few counts were recorded for this clone. This chain connects TRBV6-6 to TRBJ2-1; TRBD1 or TRBD2 may be the D gene (6 bases each). V lost 0 bases and J lost 4, with 10 bases in between. Per the germline V gene, CDR1 is MNHNY and CDR2 is SVGAGI (reference sequence). This CDR3 spans 15 amino acids. The CDR3 reads CASSYSGGAYNEQFF. Here the CDR3 DNA reads TGTGCCAGCAGTTACTCGGGGGGCGCGTACAATGAGCAGTTCTTC.

The V gene is TRBV28, the J gene TRBJ2-1; unclear D gene. Trimming took 10 bases from V and 2 from J, leaving 12 bases between them. The CDR3 consists of 13 residues. Germline V gene data show CDR1 as MDHEN and CDR2 as SYDVKM. The CDR3 spells CATRRITYNEQFF. CDR3 DNA: TGTGCCACCAGGCGGATAACCTACAATGAGCAGTTCTTC.

The chain employs TRBV3-1 (or the pseudogene TRBV3-2) and TRBJ1-4; D gene uncertain. Germline V gives CDR1 LGHDT, CDR2 YNNKEL (reference sequence). V lost 3 bases to trimming and J lost 8 bases, with 19 bases between them. This CDR3 region has 16 residues. CDR3 residues: CASSQSFGQESEKLFF. The CDR3 coding sequence is TGTGCCAGCAGCCAGTCATTCGGGCAGGAGAGCGAAAAACTGTTTTTT.

The chain links TRBV10-3 to TRBJ2-5; D is unclear. Germline V gene lookup returns CDR1 ENHRY and CDR2 SYGVKD. The CDR3 is 13 residues long. With 0 bases removed from V and 11 bases from J, the gap between germline ends came to 13 bases. The CDR3 DNA is TGTGCCATCAGTGAGTCGACTCTGGCCGGACAGTACTTC. Translation gives CAISESTLAGQYF.

The CDR3 DNA reads TGCGCCAGCAGTTCGACTGGACAGCCTAACCCTGCCTATGGCTACACCTTC. Translating gives CASSSTGQPNPAYGYTF. This chain links TRBV5-1 with TRBJ1-2; a possible D gene is TRBD1 (6 bases). V lost 5 bases, J lost 4 bases, and 24 bases lay in between. Germline-derived CDR1 and CDR2 are SGHRS and YFSETQ. CDR3 length equals 17 residues.

J is TRBJ2-7 and V is TRBV30, with TRBD2 matching over 11 bases. With 2 bases clipped from V and 3 bases from J, the junction kept 6 bases outside the gene matches. The CDR3 totals 15 residues. CDR1 and CDR2 from the germline V gene are GTSNPN and SVGIG (reference sequence). In DNA, the CDR3 is TGTGCCTGGAGTCCCCCCCTAGCGGGGGGCTACGAGCAGTACTTC. Its protein product is CAWSPPLAGGYEQYF.

The CDR3 DNA follows: TGTGCCAGCAGCCGAGTAGCGGGAGGCCAGACGTCCGAGCAGTACTTC. Its protein product is CASSRVAGGQTSEQYF. The chain recombines TRBV3-1 (or the pseudogene TRBV3-2) with TRBJ2-7; 10 bases align to TRBD2. This CDR3 region has 16 residues. With V trimmed by 4 bases and J by 6 bases, 12 bases remained unmatched. Germline values: CDR1 LGHDT, CDR2 YNNKEL (reference sequence).

The chain joins TRBV28 to TRBJ2-5; no reliable D call. Germline values: CDR1 MDHEN, CDR2 SYDVKM. The ends were cut back, 3 bases at V and 4 bases at J, with 9 bases in the middle. The CDR3 runs 13 residues. The CDR3 bases are TGTGCCAGCAGTTTGCAAAACGGAGAGACCCAGTACTTC. It is translated as CASSLQNGETQYF.

This sequence joins TRBV10-1 and TRBJ2-7; no firm D call. This CDR3 region has 11 residues. CDR1 WNHNN and CDR2 SYGVQD come from the germline V gene (reference sequence). The V gene lost 11 bases and the J gene lost 5 bases, with 13 bases spanning the gap. In nucleotides, the CDR3 is TGCGCCTGGGGTCAAAATGACGAGCAGTACTTC. It encodes CAWGQNDEQYF.

The V gene is TRBV30, the J gene TRBJ1-1; D not certain. Germline CDR1 is GTSNPN and CDR2 is SVGIG (reference sequence). Trimming removed 1 base from V and 0 bases from J, with 6 bases in between. The CDR3 is 13 amino acids. The CDR3 region has the DNA TGTGCCTGGAGTGGGCAAATGAACACTGAAGCTTTCTTT. It specifies CAWSGQMNTEAFF.

The rearrangement uses TRBV24-1 and TRBJ2-1; the match to TRBD1 covers 8 bases. V gave up 2 bases and J gave up 1 base; unmatched junction bases: 9. The CDR3 spans 18 residues. Germline lookup yields CDR1 KGHDR and CDR2 SFDVKD. CDR3 in DNA: TGTGCCACCAGTGATTCGCCGGACAGGGACCTTTCCTACAATGAGCAGTTCTTC. Residues: CATSDSPDRDLSYNEQFF.

The J gene is TRBJ2-7, the V gene TRBV5-8; tentative D call: TRBD2 (6 bases). Trimming removed 3 bases at V and 3 bases at J, with 13 bases between. The CDR3 consists of 14 residues. Germline CDR1 and CDR2: SGHTS and YDEGEE. Here the CDR3 DNA reads TGTGCCAGCAGCTGGGGGGTCATGGTCTACGAGCAGTACTTC. Protein product: CASSWGVMVYEQYF.